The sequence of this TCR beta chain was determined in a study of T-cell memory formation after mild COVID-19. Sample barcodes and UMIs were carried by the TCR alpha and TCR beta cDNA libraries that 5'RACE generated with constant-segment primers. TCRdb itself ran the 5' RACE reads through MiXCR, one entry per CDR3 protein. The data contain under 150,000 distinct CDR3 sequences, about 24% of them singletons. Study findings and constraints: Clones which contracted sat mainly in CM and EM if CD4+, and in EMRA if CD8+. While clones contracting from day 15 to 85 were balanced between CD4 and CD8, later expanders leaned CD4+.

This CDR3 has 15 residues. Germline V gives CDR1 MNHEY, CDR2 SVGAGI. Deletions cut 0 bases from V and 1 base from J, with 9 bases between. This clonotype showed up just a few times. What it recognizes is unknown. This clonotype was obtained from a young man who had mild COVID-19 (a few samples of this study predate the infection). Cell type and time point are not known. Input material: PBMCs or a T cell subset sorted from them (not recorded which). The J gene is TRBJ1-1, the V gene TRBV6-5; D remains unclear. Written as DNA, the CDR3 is TGTGCCAGCAGTTACTCGGCTCCGGGGAACACTGAAGCTTTCTTT. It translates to CASSYSAPGNTEAFF.